The rows below give T cell receptor beta chains drawn from one sample of a study of blood T cell repertoires in COVID-19. Only in-frame clones appear in the TCRdb table, and some are missing; sequencing was by immunoSEQ multiplex PCR. The table shows some 250,000 clones, with approximately 84% occurring only once. The sequencing input was PBMCs or T cells enriched from blood (not recorded which). The source of these receptors is a man younger than 35 who had recovered from COVID-19. CDR3s leave out the opening cysteine and the closing phenylalanine or tryptophan. The order of the fields is V gene, J gene, CDR3 protein.

V: TRBV14; J: TRBJ2-2; CDR3: ASSLALNTGELF
V: TRBV10-3; J: TRBJ1-2; CDR3: AISSGTNYGYT
V: TRBV18; J: TRBJ2-7; CDR3: ASSPGTGSSYEQY
V: TRBV4-2; J: TRBJ1-4; CDR3: ASSQPQGDNEKLF
V: TRBV28; J: TRBJ2-5; CDR3: ASSFITTQGAEETQY
V: TRBV19; J: TRBJ1-1; CDR3: ASSSNLLNTEAF
V: TRBV12-3/TRBV12-4; J: TRBJ1-2; CDR3: ASRGRDYGYT
V: TRBV6-5; J: TRBJ1-2; CDR3: ASSYSKSRNYGYT
V: TRBV19; J: TRBJ1-4; CDR3: ATKGDRGGGGEKLF
V: TRBV19; J: TRBJ1-2; CDR3: ASSDEAAGADYGYT